This entry lists 5 T cell receptor beta chains sequenced from one sample in a study of T cells after yellow fever vaccination. TCRdb re-derived calls from the 5' RACE reads in MiXCR, one entry per CDR3 protein. The top ten hold roughly 3.4% of the sample, which has some 240,000 distinct CDR3 sequences, approximately 5.2% seen once. The sequencing used CD4+ T cells sorted from PBMCs, collected on the day of the yellow fever booster vaccination. The receptors come from a man between 18 and 29 years old who received the YFV17D yellow fever vaccine.

In this sample, this clonotype turned up a few times. The V gene is TRBV6-1, the J gene TRBJ2-2; D is ambiguous. Trimming pared 6 bases from V and 6 bases from J, leaving 8 bases between. This CDR3 contains 12 residues. CDR1 and CDR2 (germline): MNHNS, SASEGT. DNA of the CDR3: TGTGCCAGCAGAGCCGACCCCGGGGAGCTGTTTTTT. The encoded protein is CASRADPGELFF.

In its sample, this clonotype was seen many times. The chain joins TRBV5-1 to TRBJ2-1, with D unresolved. V lost 0 bases and J lost 6, with 7 bases in between. The germline CDR1 and CDR2 sequences are SGHRS and YFSETQ. The CDR3 sequence is 13 residues long. The DNA of the CDR3 is TGCGCCAGCAGCTTGGCACGGCCCAATGAGCAGTTCTTC. Its protein is CASSLARPNEQFF.

This clonotype was observed a few times. The chain joins TRBV4-1 to TRBJ2-2, with D perhaps TRBD2 (6 bases). Trimming removed 4 bases from V and 4 bases from J, with 28 bases in between. Per the germline V gene, CDR1 is MGHRA and CDR2 is YSYEKL. The CDR3 has 20 amino acids. Here the CDR3 reads CASSPRGWFEQPTRTGELFF. Written as DNA, the CDR3 is TGCGCCAGCAGCCCGCGGGGATGGTTTGAACAGCCGACGCGCACCGGGGAGCTGTTTTTT.

This clonotype was counted a few times. This rearrangement joins TRBV6-4 to TRBJ2-3; the D is unclear. Trimming removed 4 bases from V and 1 base from J, with 15 bases in between. From germline, CDR1 is MRHNA and CDR2 SNTAGT. This CDR3 comprises 16 residues. The CDR3 bases are TGTGCCAGCAGTGCCCGCTTTGAAAGGGGCACAGATACGCAGTATTTT. This codes for CASSARFERGTDTQYF.

V gene TRBV6-2 or TRBV6-3 combines with J gene TRBJ1-1; TRBD1 agrees at 8 bases. The junction had 5 bases not matched to a gene; V was cut back by 6 bases and J by 5 bases. CDR3 size: 13 residues. Looked up from germline, CDR1 is MNHEY and CDR2 is SVGEGT. The CDR3 here is CASSPRGRTEAFF. In DNA form, the CDR3 reads TGTGCCAGCAGCCCCAGGGGGCGAACTGAAGCTTTCTTT.